A single sample is the source of the 11 T cell receptor beta chains below, sequenced in a study of T-cell reconstitution after alpha-beta-depleted transplantation in children. Unique molecular identifiers were used in preparing the TCRbeta library. MiXCR, run by TCRdb on the PCR reads, gives a single entry per CDR3 protein. Of nearly 350,000 distinct CDR3 sequences listed, around 15% are singletons. Sequenced here: PBMCs, mostly from graft donor cells, sampled 360 days after TCRalphabeta/CD19-depleted stem cell transplant. The receptors come from a male patient between 2 and 15 years old who had a stem cell transplant for acute lymphoblastic leukemia, so the T cells may come from the graft donor.

The chain has TRBV28 and TRBJ1-2; D gene uncertain. Per germline, CDR1 MDHEN and CDR2 SYDVKM. Trimming stripped 3 bases from V and 5 bases from J, with 10 bases between. The CDR3 consists of 13 residues. The CDR3 coding sequence is TGTGCCAGCAGTTTCGGACGGCTTTATGGCTACACCTTC. Translating it yields CASSFGRLYGYTF.

This clonotype was found a few times. The chain carries TRBV16 and TRBJ2-7; either TRBD1 or TRBD2 may fit D (7 bases each). In germline, CDR1 is KGHSY, CDR2 FQNENV. The V end was cut by 0 bases, the J end by 3 bases, with 18 bases between. This CDR3 comprises 17 residues. CDR3 sequence (DNA): TGTGCCAGCAGCCAATCGGGAAGCAGGGGGGGACTCTACGAGCAGTACTTC. This translates into CASSQSGSRGGLYEQYF. Looking up the rest from reference TRBV16 and TRBJ2-7 gives the full variable domain: GEEVAQTPKHLVRGEGQKAKLYCAPIKGHSYVFWYQQVLKNEFKFLISFQNENVFDETGMPKERFSAKCLPNSPCSLEIQATKLEDSAVYFCASSQSGSRGGLYEQYFGPGTRLTVT.

A few counts support this clonotype. The chain joins TRBV29-1 to TRBJ1-5, with TRBD1 matching 9 bases. This CDR3 has 13 residues. Germline assignment: CDR1 SQVTM and CDR2 ANQGSEA. J lost 2 bases, V lost 6 bases, and 2 bases had no gene match. In DNA form, the CDR3 reads TGCAGCGTACAGGGGGCTCGCAATCAGCCCCAGCATTTT. Encoded protein: CSVQGARNQPQHF.

The rearrangement joins TRBV12-3 or TRBV12-4 to TRBJ1-4; the D gene is possibly TRBD1 (6 bases). The CDR3 covers 17 residues. V dropped 4 bases and J dropped 6 bases, with 21 bases sitting between them. This CDR3 is CASSSGTLTGGDEKLFF. CDR3 sequence (DNA): TGTGCCAGCAGTTCGGGCACGTTGACAGGCGGCGATGAAAAACTGTTTTTT.

The gene calls are TRBV2 and TRBJ2-3, with 7 nucleotides matching TRBD2. Trimming removed 8 bases from V and 0 bases from J; junction bases left unmatched: 11. The CDR3 extends over 16 amino acids. Germline V gene data show CDR1 as SNHLY and CDR2 as FYNNEI. CDR3 sequence: CASLDAGRASTDTQYF. The CDR3 coding sequence is TGTGCCAGCCTCGACGCAGGGAGGGCCAGCACAGATACGCAGTATTTT.

The V and J genes are TRBV6-5 and TRBJ2-4; D may be TRBD1 (6 bases). CDR1 is MNHEY and CDR2 is SVGAGI in the germline V gene. Deletions cut 3 bases from V and 2 bases from J, with 8 bases between. The CDR3 has 14 residues. The CDR3 loop reads CASSYRGTKNIQYF. CDR3 nucleotides: TGTGCCAGCAGTTATAGGGGGACCAAAAACATTCAGTACTTC.

The V call is TRBV4-1, the J call TRBJ2-1; 9 bases are shared with TRBD2. The trim removed 7 bases at V and 5 bases at J, leaving 9 bases unmatched. The V gene's germline CDR1 is MGHRA and CDR2 YSYEKL. The CDR3 has 15 residues. In DNA, the CDR3 is TGCGCCAGCACTCGGACTAGCGTCCAAGACAATGAGCAGTTCTTC. Amino acids: CASTRTSVQDNEQFF.

The rearrangement links TRBV16 to TRBJ2-5, with 7 bases matching TRBD2. This CDR3 has 16 residues. The germline CDR1 and CDR2 sequences are KGHSY and FQNENV. Losses at the gene ends were 4 bases for V and 2 bases for J; bases not matched to a gene: 10. Written as DNA, the CDR3 is TGTGCCAGCAGCCGTCGGGGGACTACGCAACAAGAGACCCAGTACTTC. It is translated as CASSRRGTTQQETQYF. Looking up the rest from reference TRBV16 and TRBJ2-5 gives the full variable domain: GEEVAQTPKHLVRGEGQKAKLYCAPIKGHSYVFWYQQVLKNEFKFLISFQNENVFDETGMPKERFSAKCLPNSPCSLEIQATKLEDSAVYFCASSRRGTTQQETQYFGPGTRLLVL.

There are a few counts of this clonotype. The chain has TRBV4-3 and TRBJ2-7, with TRBD1 as a possible D gene (6 bases). The CDR3 spans 14 residues. From germline, CDR1 is LGHNA and CDR2 YSLEER. The V end lost 11 bases, the J end lost 0 bases, and 17 bases lay between the germline ends. CDR3 DNA: TGCGCCTCTAAAGAGGGGGTAAGCTCCTACGAGCAGTACTTC. It encodes CASKEGVSSYEQYF.

J is TRBJ2-1 and V is TRBV27; D might be TRBD1 or TRBD2, each matching 5 bases. The length of the CDR3 is 18 residues. Germline V CDR1 and CDR2: MNHEY, SMNVEV (reference sequence). The germline V and J ends were trimmed by 5 bases and 4 bases, with 24 bases remaining between them. The CDR3 sequence is CASSRPPVPVREYNEQFF. The CDR3 DNA reads TGTGCCAGCAGTCGCCCGCCCGTGCCTGTCAGGGAGTACAATGAGCAGTTCTTC.

There are a few counts of this clonotype. CDR3 sequence reads: CASSQLGFNEKLFF. CDR3 nucleotides: TGTGCCAGCAGCCAATTAGGGTTTAATGAAAAACTGTTTTTT. V usage is TRBV4-2 and J usage is TRBJ1-4, with unresolved D. Germline CDR1 is LGHNA and CDR2 is YNFKEQ. The CDR3 contains 14 residues. Trimming stripped 2 bases from V and 4 bases from J, with 8 bases between.